The 28 T cell receptor beta chains given below trace back to one sample, sequenced in a study of blood T cell repertoires in COVID-19. Profiling relied on immunoSEQ multiplex PCR, and the TCRdb table lists in-frame clones only, not all of them. The repertoire holds roughly 240,000 clones, with 83% as singletons. The sequencing sample was made of PBMCs or T cells enriched from blood (not recorded which). These TCRs come from a woman in her thirties or forties who had been exposed to COVID-19.

J is TRBJ1-1 and V is TRBV18; 8 nucleotides line up with TRBD1. CDR1 KGHSH and CDR2 LQKENI come from the germline V gene. The trim removed 0 bases at V and 7 bases at J, leaving 16 bases unmatched. The CDR3 spans 18 residues. For the CDR3, the DNA is TGTGCCAGCTCACCACCGCAGTTCACGACAGGGGTGACGATTGAAGCTTTCTTT. It is translated as CASSPPQFTTGVTIEAFF.

The chain has TRBV24-1 and TRBJ2-2, with D possibly TRBD2 on 6 matching bases. The CDR3 runs 19 residues. V lost 4 bases and J 7 bases, leaving 27 bases between the germline ends. CDR1 is KGHDR and CDR2 is SFDVKD in the germline V gene. The CDR3 here is CATSDTPGLQGFDFGELFF. The DNA of the CDR3 is TGTGCCACCAGTGACACACCGGGACTTCAAGGTTTTGACTTCGGGGAGCTGTTTTTT.

J is TRBJ1-2 and V is TRBV6-5; D not certain. This CDR3 is 14 amino acids long. Trimming removed 2 bases at V and 4 bases at J, with 11 bases between. Germline V gene data show CDR1 as MNHEY and CDR2 as SVGAGI. The CDR3 DNA follows: TGTGCCAGCAGTTACGGCGGCAGCTTCTATGGCTACACCTTC. Amino acid sequence: CASSYGGSFYGYTF.

The genes are TRBV29-1 and TRBJ1-1; the match to TRBD1 covers 8 bases. Germline CDR1 reads SQVTM; CDR2 reads ANQGSEA. This CDR3 spans 13 amino acids. J gave up 4 bases and V 3 bases, and 4 bases lay outside the gene matches. The chain's CDR3 is CSVDGTGGTEAFF. CDR3 DNA sequence: TGCAGCGTTGATGGAACAGGGGGCACTGAAGCTTTCTTT.

A remark on this clone: The sample carries other DNA sequences with the same CDR3. The chain carries TRBV27 and TRBJ1-2; a weak D match, TRBD1 (5 bases). The CDR3 contains 13 residues. Germline CDR1 MNHEY, CDR2 SMNVEV (reference sequence). V was cut by 3 bases and J by 1 base, with 6 bases left in between. The CDR3 region is CASSFQGNYGYTF. The CDR3 DNA is TGTGCCAGCAGTTTCCAGGGTAACTATGGCTACACCTTC.

Only one count was recorded for this clone. The chain recombines TRBV11-2 with TRBJ1-1; D unclear. V dropped 3 bases and J dropped 3 bases, with 8 bases sitting between them. The germline CDR1 and CDR2 sequences are SGHAT and FQNNGV. The CDR3 loop spans 13 amino acids. The DNA of the CDR3 is TGTGCCAGCAGCTTTACCCAGGACACTGAAGCTTTCTTT. Amino acid sequence: CASSFTQDTEAFF.

This clone has more than one count but fewer than ten. The chain has TRBV27 and TRBJ1-3, with a weak D call TRBD1 (6 bases). CDR3 size: 14 residues. The V end was cut by 6 bases, the J end by 4 bases, with 13 bases between. Germline V CDR1 and CDR2: MNHEY, SMNVEV (reference sequence). CDR3 amino acids: CASRSWDTGNTIYF. The CDR3 nucleotides read TGTGCCAGCAGATCTTGGGACACGGGAAACACCATATATTTT.

The chain's CDR3 is CAGTGDREGGQYF. CDR3 in DNA: TGTGCCGGAACTGGGGACAGGGAAGGAGGGCAGTACTTC. The gene calls are TRBV2 and TRBJ2-7; 9 nucleotides match TRBD1. The V gene end was trimmed by 11 bases and the J gene end by 9 bases; junction bases not matched to a gene: 14. Germline V lookup: CDR1 SNHLY, CDR2 FYNNEI. CDR3 length: 13 amino acids. Full variable domain (remainder filled in from reference TRBV2 and TRBJ2-7): EPEVTQTPSHQVTQMGQEVILRCVPISNHLYFYWYRQILGQKVEFLVSFYNNEISEKSEIFDDQFSVERPDGSNFTLKIRSTKLEDSAMYFCAGTGDREGGQYFGPGTRLTVT.

The rearrangement uses TRBV5-5 and TRBJ1-4, with 8 nucleotides matching TRBD1. V dropped 4 bases and J dropped 6; count of bases not matched to a gene: 17. This CDR3 contains 18 residues. Per germline, CDR1 SGHKS and CDR2 YYEKEE (reference sequence). The CDR3 loop is CASSRSGTGSPEDEKLFF. CDR3 DNA sequence: TGTGCCAGCAGCCGATCCGGGACAGGCTCCCCGGAGGATGAAAAACTGTTTTTT.

The chain couples TRBV7-9 to TRBJ1-1; unclear D gene. CDR3 length: 13 residues. V lost 1 base and J lost 10, with 13 bases in between. Germline V CDR1 and CDR2: SEHNR, FQNEAQ (reference sequence). Written as DNA, the CDR3 is TGTGCCAGCAGCTTAGGGGAGGGTAGGACAGCTTTCTTT. It specifies CASSLGEGRTAFF.

The V and J genes are TRBV5-1 and TRBJ1-2; tentative D call: TRBD1 (5 bases). V gave up 0 bases and J gave up 7 bases, with 13 bases separating them. CDR3 length: 14 amino acids. From germline, CDR1 is SGHRS and CDR2 YFSETQ. CDR3 region: CASSLEGIAIGYTF. CDR3 nucleotides: TGCGCCAGCAGCTTGGAGGGGATTGCAATTGGCTACACCTTC.

The chain uses TRBV14 and TRBJ1-1; 9 bases align to TRBD1. Germline V CDR1 and CDR2: SGHDN, FVKESK. The V and J ends lost 3 bases and 1 base, in that order; junction bases with no gene match: 6. CDR3 length: 16 residues. The CDR3 loop is CASSHRPGQGNTEAFF. CDR3 coding DNA: TGTGCCAGCAGCCACCGACCGGGACAGGGGAACACTGAAGCTTTCTTT.

This chain links TRBV3-1 (or the pseudogene TRBV3-2) with TRBJ1-2, with a possible D match to TRBD1 (6 bases). V was clipped by 0 bases and J by 4 bases, with 9 bases between them. This CDR3 is built from 14 residues. Germline V gene sequence: CDR1 LGHDT, CDR2 YNNKEL (reference sequence). The CDR3 sequence is CASSQDRGAYGYTF. The DNA of the CDR3 is TGTGCCAGCAGCCAAGATCGGGGGGCCTATGGCTACACCTTC.

This chain connects TRBV6-1 to TRBJ2-1, with 9 positions matching TRBD1. The trim removed 1 base at V and 6 bases at J, leaving 4 bases unmatched. Germline CDR1 MNHNS, CDR2 SASEGT. The CDR3 sequence is 15 residues long. CDR3 nucleotide sequence: TGTGCCAGCAGTGAAGAGGACAGGGGCCCCAATGAGCAGTTCTTC. It specifies CASSEEDRGPNEQFF.

This sequence joins TRBV7-2 and TRBJ1-2, with D possibly TRBD1 on 5 matching bases. V was clipped by 5 bases and J by 8 bases, with 18 bases between them. Germline V gene lookup returns CDR1 SGHTA and CDR2 FQGNSA. The CDR3 sequence is 14 residues long. The CDR3 loop is CASSTGGRAKGYTF. For the CDR3, the DNA is TGTGCCAGCAGCACTGGGGGGAGGGCGAAAGGCTACACCTTC.

The rearrangement joins TRBV6-2 or TRBV6-3 to TRBJ1-5, with unresolved D. CDR3 size: 12 residues. Germline CDR1 and CDR2: MNHEY and SVGEGT. The germline V and J ends were trimmed by 2 bases and 6 bases, with 5 bases remaining between them. The CDR3 spells CASSYPGQPQHF. In DNA form, the CDR3 reads TGTGCCAGCAGTTACCCGGGTCAGCCCCAGCATTTT.

Here the CDR3 DNA reads TGTGCCAGCAGTGGGTTAGCGGGGGGTAGTGAGCAGTTCTTC. As protein: CASSGLAGGSEQFF. The chain has TRBV28 and TRBJ2-1, with 10 bases matching TRBD2. Trimming removed 5 bases from V and 9 bases from J; junction bases left unmatched: 7. CDR1 and CDR2 from the germline V gene are MDHEN and SYDVKM. The CDR3 sequence is 14 residues long.

CDR3 sequence reads: CASSPGTANSPLHF. CDR3 sequence (DNA): TGTGCCAGCTCACCTGGGACTGCAAATTCACCCCTCCACTTT. The V and J genes are TRBV18 and TRBJ1-6, with a weak D call TRBD1 (5 bases). The CDR3 covers 14 residues. The V gene's germline CDR1 is KGHSH and CDR2 LQKENI. Trimming removed 3 bases at V and 7 bases at J, with 10 bases between.

Remarks on this clone: Relative to the germline gene, one junction end is altered; a read error may explain this. This rearrangement joins TRBV7-8 to TRBJ2-3; D ambiguous. CDR1 is SGHVS and CDR2 is FQNEAQ in the germline V gene. The length of the CDR3 is 14 residues. For the CDR3, the DNA is TGTGCCAACAGCGTCGCCACTAGCACAGATACGCAGTATTTT. This codes for CANSVATSTDTQYF.

V gene TRBV4-2 combines with J gene TRBJ2-3; no clear D. Trimming removed 1 base from V and 2 bases from J, with 7 bases in between. The CDR3 is 14 residues long. Germline V lookup: CDR1 LGHNA, CDR2 YNFKEQ. The CDR3, as DNA: TGTGCCAGCAGCCAAGTGCCAGACACAGATACGCAGTATTTT. This encodes CASSQVPDTDTQYF.

CDR3 DNA: TGTGCCAGCAGGCCCCCAGGGGGCGGAGGGATCTATGGCTACACCTTC. Translating it yields CASRPPGGGGIYGYTF. J is TRBJ1-2 and V is TRBV28; 8 nucleotides line up with TRBD1. J lost 4 bases, V lost 6 bases, and 13 bases had no gene match. The CDR3 contains 16 residues. Germline V gives CDR1 MDHEN, CDR2 SYDVKM.

The chain links TRBV2 to TRBJ1-1; D uncertain. Germline CDR1 reads SNHLY; CDR2 reads FYNNEI. Trimming left V 1 base short and J 3 bases short, with 6 bases between. This CDR3 is 13 amino acids long. CDR3 residues: CASSEDRYTEAFF. CDR3 DNA sequence: TGTGCCAGCAGTGAAGACCGGTACACTGAAGCTTTCTTT. Using reference TRBV2 and TRBJ1-1 for the parts outside the CDR3, the full variable domain is EPEVTQTPSHQVTQMGQEVILRCVPISNHLYFYWYRQILGQKVEFLVSFYNNEISEKSEIFDDQFSVERPDGSNFTLKIRSTKLEDSAMYFCASSEDRYTEAFFGQGTRLTVV.

The chain has TRBV5-4 and TRBJ1-4, with 7 bases that match TRBD1. With 10 bases clipped from V and 4 bases from J, the junction kept 7 bases outside the gene matches. This CDR3 region has 13 residues. The germline CDR1 and CDR2 sequences are SGHNT and YYREEE (reference sequence). The CDR3, as DNA: TGTGCCGGCTCACAGGGGATTAATGAAAAACTGTTTTTT. It translates to CAGSQGINEKLFF.

The genes are TRBV6-5 and TRBJ1-6, with D possibly TRBD1 on 5 matching bases. Per germline, CDR1 MNHEY and CDR2 SVGAGI. This CDR3 contains 14 residues. The chain's CDR3 is CALFRRGLNSPLHF. In nucleotides, the CDR3 is TGTGCGCTCTTCCGGCGGGGACTGAATTCACCCCTCCACTTT.

This chain joins TRBV19 and TRBJ2-2; 10 nucleotides align to TRBD2. Germline V gene sequence: CDR1 LNHDA, CDR2 SQIVND (reference sequence). The CDR3 spans 15 residues. Trimming removed 3 bases from V and 6 bases from J; junction bases left unmatched: 4. The CDR3: CASSIAGTSAGELFF. DNA of the CDR3: TGTGCCAGTAGTATCGCCGGGACTAGCGCCGGGGAGCTGTTTTTT.

This clone was counted a few times. The chain employs TRBV2 and TRBJ2-3; the match to TRBD1 covers 7 bases. There are 13 residues in the CDR3. Germline CDR1 and CDR2: SNHLY and FYNNEI. The V segment lost 6 bases and the J segment 5 bases; nucleotides outside the gene matches: 5. CDR3 in amino acids: CASRPQGVDTQYF. In nucleotides, the CDR3 is TGTGCCAGCAGACCCCAGGGGGTAGATACGCAGTATTTT.

The V and J genes are TRBV2 and TRBJ2-1, with a tentative D call TRBD2 (6 bases). Germline CDR1 reads SNHLY; CDR2 reads FYNNEI. The CDR3 is 14 amino acids. V was clipped by 4 bases and J by 8 bases, with 15 bases between them. The CDR3 protein is CASSVSGPGDEQFF. The CDR3 DNA sequence: TGTGCCAGCAGTGTTAGCGGACCCGGGGATGAGCAGTTCTTC.

The chain joins TRBV19 to TRBJ2-2, with 11 bases fitting TRBD1. The J segment lost 6 bases and the V segment lost 10 bases, leaving 7 bases of the junction unmatched. From germline, CDR1 is LNHDA and CDR2 SQIVND (reference sequence). CDR3 size: 14 residues. CDR3 sequence reads: CATSGQGASGELFF. The CDR3, as DNA: TGTGCCACTTCAGGACAGGGGGCGTCCGGGGAGCTGTTTTTT.